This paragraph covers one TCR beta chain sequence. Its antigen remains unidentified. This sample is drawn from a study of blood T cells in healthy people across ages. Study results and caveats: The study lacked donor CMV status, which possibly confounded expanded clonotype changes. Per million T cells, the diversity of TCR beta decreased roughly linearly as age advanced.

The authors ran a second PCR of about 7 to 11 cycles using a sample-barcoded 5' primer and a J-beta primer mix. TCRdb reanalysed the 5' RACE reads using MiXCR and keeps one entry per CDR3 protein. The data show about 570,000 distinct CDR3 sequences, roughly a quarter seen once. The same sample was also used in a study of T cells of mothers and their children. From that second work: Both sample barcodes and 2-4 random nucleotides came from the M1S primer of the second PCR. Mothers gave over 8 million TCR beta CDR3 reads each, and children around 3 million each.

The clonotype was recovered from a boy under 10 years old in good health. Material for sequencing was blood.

In nucleotides, the CDR3 is TGTGCCAGCAGCTTCGCATCGGGGGGTGGAAACACCATATATTTT. This translates into CASSFASGGGNTIYF. The V and J genes are TRBV7-6 and TRBJ1-3; D is perhaps TRBD1 (5 bases). Trimming pared 3 bases from V and 3 bases from J, leaving 12 bases between. Germline V gene lookup returns CDR1 SGHVS and CDR2 FNYEAQ. The CDR3 length is 15 residues.